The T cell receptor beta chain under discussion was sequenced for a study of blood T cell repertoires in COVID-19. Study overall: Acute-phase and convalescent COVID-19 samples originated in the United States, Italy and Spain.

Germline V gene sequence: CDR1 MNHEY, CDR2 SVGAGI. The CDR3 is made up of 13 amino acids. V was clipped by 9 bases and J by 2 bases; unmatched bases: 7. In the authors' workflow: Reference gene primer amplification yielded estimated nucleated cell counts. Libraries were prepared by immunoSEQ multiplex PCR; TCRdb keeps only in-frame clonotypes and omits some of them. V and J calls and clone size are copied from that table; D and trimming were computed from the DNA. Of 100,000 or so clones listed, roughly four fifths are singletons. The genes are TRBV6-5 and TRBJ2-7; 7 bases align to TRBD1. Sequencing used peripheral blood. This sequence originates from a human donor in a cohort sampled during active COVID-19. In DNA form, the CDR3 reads TGTGCCAGATTTCGGGACAGAACCTACGAGCAGTACTTC. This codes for CARFRDRTYEQYF.